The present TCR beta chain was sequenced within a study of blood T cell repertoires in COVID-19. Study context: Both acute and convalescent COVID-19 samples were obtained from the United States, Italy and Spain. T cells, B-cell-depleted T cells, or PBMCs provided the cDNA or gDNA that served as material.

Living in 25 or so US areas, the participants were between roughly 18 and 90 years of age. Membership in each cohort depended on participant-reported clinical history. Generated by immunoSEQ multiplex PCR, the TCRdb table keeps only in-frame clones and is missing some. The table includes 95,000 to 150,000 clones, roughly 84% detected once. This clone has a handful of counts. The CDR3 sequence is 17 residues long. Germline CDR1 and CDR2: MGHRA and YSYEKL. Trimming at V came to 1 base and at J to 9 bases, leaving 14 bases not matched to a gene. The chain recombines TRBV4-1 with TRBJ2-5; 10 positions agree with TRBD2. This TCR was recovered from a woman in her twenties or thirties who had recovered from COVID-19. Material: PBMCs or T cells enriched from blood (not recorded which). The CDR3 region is CASSQASGSRGREAQYF. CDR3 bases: TGCGCCAGCAGCCAAGCTAGCGGGAGTCGGGGGAGGGAGGCCCAGTACTTC.